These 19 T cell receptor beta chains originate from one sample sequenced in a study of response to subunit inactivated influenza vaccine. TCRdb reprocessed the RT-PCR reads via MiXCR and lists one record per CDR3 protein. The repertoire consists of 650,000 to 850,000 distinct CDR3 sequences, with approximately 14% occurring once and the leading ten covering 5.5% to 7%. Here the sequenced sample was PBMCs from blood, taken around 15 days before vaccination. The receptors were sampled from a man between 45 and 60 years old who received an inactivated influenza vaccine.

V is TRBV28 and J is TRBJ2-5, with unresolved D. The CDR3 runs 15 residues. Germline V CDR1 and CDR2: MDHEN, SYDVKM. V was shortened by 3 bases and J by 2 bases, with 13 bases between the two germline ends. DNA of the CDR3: TGTGCCAGCAGTTTTCGGTTTGTATTGCAAGAGACCCAGTACTTC. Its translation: CASSFRFVLQETQYF.

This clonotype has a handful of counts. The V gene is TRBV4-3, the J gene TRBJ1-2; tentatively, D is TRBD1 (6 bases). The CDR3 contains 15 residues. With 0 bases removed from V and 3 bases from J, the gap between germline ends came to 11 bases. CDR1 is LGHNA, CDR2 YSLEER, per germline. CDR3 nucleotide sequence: TGCGCCAGCAGCCAAGATCTTTACAGGGACTATGGCTACACCTTC. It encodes CASSQDLYRDYGYTF.

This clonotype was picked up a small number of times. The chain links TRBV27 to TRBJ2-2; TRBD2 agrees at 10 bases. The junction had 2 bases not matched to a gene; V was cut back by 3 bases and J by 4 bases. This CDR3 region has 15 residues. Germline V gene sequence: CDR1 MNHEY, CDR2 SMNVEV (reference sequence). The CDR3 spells CASSLSGRATGELFF. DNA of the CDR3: TGTGCCAGCAGTTTGAGCGGGAGGGCCACCGGGGAGCTGTTTTTT.

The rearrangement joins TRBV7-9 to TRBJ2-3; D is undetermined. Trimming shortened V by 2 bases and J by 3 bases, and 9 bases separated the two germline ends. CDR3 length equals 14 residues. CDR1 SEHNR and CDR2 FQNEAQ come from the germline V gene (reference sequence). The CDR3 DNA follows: TGTGCCAGCAGCTTAATCTTGGGAACAGATACGCAGTATTTT. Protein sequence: CASSLILGTDTQYF.

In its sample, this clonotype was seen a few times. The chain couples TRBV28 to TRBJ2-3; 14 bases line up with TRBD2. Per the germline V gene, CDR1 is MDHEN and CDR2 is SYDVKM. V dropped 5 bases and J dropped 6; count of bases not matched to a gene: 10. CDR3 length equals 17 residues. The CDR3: CASSPLGLAGAWDTQYF. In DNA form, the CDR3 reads TGTGCCAGCAGTCCCCTGGGACTAGCGGGAGCATGGGATACGCAGTATTTT.

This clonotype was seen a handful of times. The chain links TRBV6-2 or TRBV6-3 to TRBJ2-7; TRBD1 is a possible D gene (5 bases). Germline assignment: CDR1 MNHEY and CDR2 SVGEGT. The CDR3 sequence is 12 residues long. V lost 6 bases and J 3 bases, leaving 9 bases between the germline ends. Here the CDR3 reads CASRTALYEQYF. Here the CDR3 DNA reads TGTGCCAGCAGGACAGCACTCTACGAGCAGTACTTC.

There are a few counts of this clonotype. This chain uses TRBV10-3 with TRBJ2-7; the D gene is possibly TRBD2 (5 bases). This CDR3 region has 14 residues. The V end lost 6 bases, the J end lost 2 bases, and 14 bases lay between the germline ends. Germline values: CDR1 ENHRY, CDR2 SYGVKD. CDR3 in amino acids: CAISLHGGTYEQYF. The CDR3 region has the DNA TGTGCCATCAGCCTACACGGAGGAACCTACGAGCAGTACTTC.

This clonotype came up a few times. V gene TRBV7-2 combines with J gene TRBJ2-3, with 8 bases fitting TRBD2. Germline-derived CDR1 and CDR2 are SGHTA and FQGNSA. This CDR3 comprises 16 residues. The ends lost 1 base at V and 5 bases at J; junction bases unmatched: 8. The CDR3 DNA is TGTGCCAGCAGCTTAGAATGGCGGGGGGCCCGAGATACGCAGTATTTT. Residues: CASSLEWRGARDTQYF.

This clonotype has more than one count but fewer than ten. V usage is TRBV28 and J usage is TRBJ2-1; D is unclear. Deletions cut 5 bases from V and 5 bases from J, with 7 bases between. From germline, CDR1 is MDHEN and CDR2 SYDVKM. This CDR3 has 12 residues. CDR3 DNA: TGTGCCAGCAGTACCGATAACAATGAGCAGTTCTTC. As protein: CASSTDNNEQFF.

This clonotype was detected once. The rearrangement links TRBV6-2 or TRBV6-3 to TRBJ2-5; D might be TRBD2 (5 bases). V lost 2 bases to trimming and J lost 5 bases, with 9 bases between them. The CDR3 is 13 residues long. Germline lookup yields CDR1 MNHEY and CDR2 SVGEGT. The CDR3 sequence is CASSYGERETQYF. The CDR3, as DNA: TGTGCCAGCAGTTACGGGGAGCGGGAGACCCAGTACTTC.

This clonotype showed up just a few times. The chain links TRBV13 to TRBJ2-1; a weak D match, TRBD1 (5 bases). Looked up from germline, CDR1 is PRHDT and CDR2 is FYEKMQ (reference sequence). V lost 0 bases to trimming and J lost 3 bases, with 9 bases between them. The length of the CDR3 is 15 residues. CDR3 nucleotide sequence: TGTGCCAGCAGCTTAGGAGGAAGGGGCTACAATGAGCAGTTCTTC. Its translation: CASSLGGRGYNEQFF.

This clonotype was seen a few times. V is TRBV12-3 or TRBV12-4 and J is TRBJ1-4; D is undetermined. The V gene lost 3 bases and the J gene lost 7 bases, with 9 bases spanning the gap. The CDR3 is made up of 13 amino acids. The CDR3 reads CASSFGEGEKLFF. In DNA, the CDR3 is TGTGCCAGCAGTTTCGGGGAGGGTGAAAAACTGTTTTTT.

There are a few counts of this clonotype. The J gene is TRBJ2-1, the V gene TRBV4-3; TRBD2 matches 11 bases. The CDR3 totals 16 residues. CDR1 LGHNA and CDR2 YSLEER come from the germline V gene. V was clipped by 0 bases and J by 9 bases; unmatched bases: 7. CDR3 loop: CASSQDLAGGLVEQFF. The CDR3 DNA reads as TGCGCCAGCAGCCAAGATCTAGCGGGGGGACTAGTTGAGCAGTTCTTC.

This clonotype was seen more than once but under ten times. The CDR3 loop reads CASSGGVGETQYF. CDR3 coding DNA: TGTGCCAGCAGCGGGGGGGTTGGGGAGACCCAGTACTTC. V usage is TRBV11-2 and J usage is TRBJ2-5; 7 positions agree with TRBD2. With V trimmed by 5 bases and J by 5 bases, 5 bases remained unmatched. This CDR3 comprises 13 residues. The V gene's germline CDR1 is SGHAT and CDR2 FQNNGV.

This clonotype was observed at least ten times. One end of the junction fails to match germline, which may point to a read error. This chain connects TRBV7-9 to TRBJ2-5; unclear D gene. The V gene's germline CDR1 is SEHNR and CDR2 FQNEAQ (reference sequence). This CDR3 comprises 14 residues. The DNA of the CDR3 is TGCGCCAGCAGCTTGGTTGGGCCCCAAGAGACCCAGTACTTC. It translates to CASSLVGPQETQYF.

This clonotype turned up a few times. The CDR3 spells CASSSPRDNYGYTF. The DNA of the CDR3 is TGTGCCAGCAGCTCCCCACGGGATAACTATGGCTACACCTTC. This chain uses TRBV12-3 or TRBV12-4 with TRBJ1-2; D call uncertain. This CDR3 comprises 14 residues. V lost 6 bases and J 1 base, leaving 12 bases between the germline ends.

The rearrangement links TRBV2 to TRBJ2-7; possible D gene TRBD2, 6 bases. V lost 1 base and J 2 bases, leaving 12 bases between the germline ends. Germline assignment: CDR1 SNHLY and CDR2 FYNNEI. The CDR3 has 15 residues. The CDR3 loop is CASSEVGRGAYEQYF. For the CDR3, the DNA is TGTGCCAGCAGTGAAGTCGGGCGGGGCGCCTACGAGCAGTACTTC.

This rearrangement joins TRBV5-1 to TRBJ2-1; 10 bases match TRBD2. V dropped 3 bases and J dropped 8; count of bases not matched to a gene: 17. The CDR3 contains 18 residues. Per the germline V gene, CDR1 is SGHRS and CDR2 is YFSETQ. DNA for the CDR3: TGCGCCAGCAGCTCAAACGCTTTACTAGCGGGAATGGGCGATGAGCAGTTCTTC. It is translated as CASSSNALLAGMGDEQFF.

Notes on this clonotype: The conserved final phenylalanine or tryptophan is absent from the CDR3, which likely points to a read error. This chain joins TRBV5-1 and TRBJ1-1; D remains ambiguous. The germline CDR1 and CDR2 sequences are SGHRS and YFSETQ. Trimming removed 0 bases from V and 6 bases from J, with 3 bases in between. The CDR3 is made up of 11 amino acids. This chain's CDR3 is CASSLGAEAFS. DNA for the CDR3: TGCGCCAGCAGCTTGGGGGCTGAAGCTTTCTCT.